This passage covers 2 T cell receptor beta chains from one sample sequenced in a study of shared clonotypes between healthy human individuals. Some clones are missing from TCRdb's copy, which holds only in-frame ones; the method was immunoSEQ multiplex PCR. The data hold a few million clones, with just over 90% observed a single time. Sample: naive CD4+ T cells from PBMCs. As to subset: CD45RA+ positively selected. The source of these receptors is a man between 18 and 35 years old in good health. Some clones in this sample may be carry-over from other donors' samples.

The chain carries TRBV6-6 and TRBJ2-3; 13 bases match TRBD2. The J segment lost 5 bases and the V segment lost 5 bases, leaving 1 base of the junction unmatched. The germline CDR1 and CDR2 sequences are MNHNY and SVGAGI (reference sequence). The CDR3 has 14 amino acids. CDR3 sequence: CASSRLAGGDTQYF. As DNA, the CDR3 is TGTGCCAGCAGTCGACTAGCGGGGGGAGATACGCAGTATTTT.

The V and J genes are TRBV18 and TRBJ2-7, with D maybe TRBD1 (6 bases). CDR1 is KGHSH, CDR2 LQKENI, per germline. V was shortened by 1 base and J by 4 bases, with 17 bases between the two germline ends. The CDR3 totals 16 residues. CDR3 loop: CASSPRDVQGIYEQYF. The CDR3, as DNA: TGTGCCAGCTCACCACGTGACGTGCAGGGGATATACGAGCAGTACTTC.